The present TCR beta chain was sequenced within a study of OX40 agonist ivuxolimab in advanced cancers. Overall study context: The group had a mean age of around 60 years, ranged from about 23 to 85, and was just under 85% male. Three individuals attained partial responses, comprising one hepatocellular carcinoma case and two cutaneous melanoma cases. Broader study findings: Nonresponders, in some cases, also had low normalized T-cell clonal expansion. At 0.1 to 3.0 mg/kg, clonal expansion of CD4+ and CD8+ blood T cells had occurred by week 6.

A note on this clone: No antigen is known for it.

Assay: immunoSEQ multiplex PCR; the TCRdb copy retains only in-frame clones and omits some. Among 48,000 or so clones listed, 94% were seen once. The TCR was taken from an adult with an advanced solid tumor such as melanoma, head and neck, liver or kidney cancer. The material sequenced was CD4+ or CD8+ T cells sorted from blood, taken in a trial of the OX40 agonist ivuxolimab.

CDR3 residues: CASSTEGGNEQFF. The CDR3 DNA follows: TGTGCCAGCAGCACAGAGGGGGGTAATGAGCAGTTCTTC. The chain carries TRBV9 and TRBJ2-1, with D perhaps given as TRBD1 or TRBD2 (6 bases each). The germline V gene encodes CDR1 SGDLS and CDR2 YYNGEE. The CDR3 has 13 residues. V gave up 4 bases and J gave up 7 bases, with 12 bases separating them.